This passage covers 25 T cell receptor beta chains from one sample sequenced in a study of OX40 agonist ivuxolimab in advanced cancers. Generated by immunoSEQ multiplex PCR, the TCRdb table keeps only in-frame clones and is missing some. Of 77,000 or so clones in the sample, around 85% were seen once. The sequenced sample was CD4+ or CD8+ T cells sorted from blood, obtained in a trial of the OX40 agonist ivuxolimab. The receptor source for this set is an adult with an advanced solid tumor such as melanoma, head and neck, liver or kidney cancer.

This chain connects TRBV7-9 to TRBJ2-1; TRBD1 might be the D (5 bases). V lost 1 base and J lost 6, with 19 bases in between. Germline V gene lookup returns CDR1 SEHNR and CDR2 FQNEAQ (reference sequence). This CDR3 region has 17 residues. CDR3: CASSLGDGGARGNEQFF. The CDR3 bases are TGTGCCAGCAGCTTAGGCGACGGCGGAGCTAGGGGCAATGAGCAGTTCTTC.

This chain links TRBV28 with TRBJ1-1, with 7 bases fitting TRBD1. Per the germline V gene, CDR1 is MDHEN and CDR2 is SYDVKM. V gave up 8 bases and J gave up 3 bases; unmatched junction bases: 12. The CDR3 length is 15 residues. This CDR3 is CASPLPGQRDTEAFF. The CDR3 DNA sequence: TGTGCCAGCCCCCTTCCGGGACAGCGAGACACTGAAGCTTTCTTT. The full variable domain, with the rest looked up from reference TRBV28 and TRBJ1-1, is DVKVTQSSRYLVKRTGEKVFLECVQDMDHENMFWYRQDPGLGLRLIYFSYDVKMKEKGDIPEGYSVSREKKERFSLILESASTNQTSMYLCASPLPGQRDTEAFFGQGTRLTVV.

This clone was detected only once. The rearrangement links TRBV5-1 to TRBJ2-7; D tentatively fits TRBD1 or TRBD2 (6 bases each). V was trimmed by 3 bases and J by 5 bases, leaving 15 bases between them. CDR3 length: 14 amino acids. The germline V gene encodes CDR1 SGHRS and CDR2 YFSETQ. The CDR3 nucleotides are TGCGCCAGCAGCTCGAGCCAGGGGAGGAACGAGCAGTACTTC. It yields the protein CASSSSQGRNEQYF.

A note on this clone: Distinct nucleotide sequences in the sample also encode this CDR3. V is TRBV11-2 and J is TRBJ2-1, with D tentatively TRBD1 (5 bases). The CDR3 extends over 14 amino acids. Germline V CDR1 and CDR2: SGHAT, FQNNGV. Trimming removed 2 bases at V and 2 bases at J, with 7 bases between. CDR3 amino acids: CASSLSGTYNEQFF. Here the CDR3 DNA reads TGTGCCAGCAGCTTATCAGGGACCTACAATGAGCAGTTCTTC.

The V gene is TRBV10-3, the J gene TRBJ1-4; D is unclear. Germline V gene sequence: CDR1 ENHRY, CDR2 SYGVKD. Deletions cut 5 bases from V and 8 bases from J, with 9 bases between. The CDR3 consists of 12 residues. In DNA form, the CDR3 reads TGTGCCATCAGTTTTCTCGGGGAAAAACTGTTTTTT. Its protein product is CAISFLGEKLFF.

CDR3 sequence: CASSPGHSFYEQYF. The CDR3 coding sequence is TGTGCCAGCAGCCCGGGACACTCCTTCTACGAGCAGTACTTC. The chain employs TRBV7-3 and TRBJ2-7, with TRBD1 as a possible D gene (6 bases). Germline CDR1 is SGHTA and CDR2 is FQGTGA. V was cut by 5 bases and J by 3 bases, with 14 bases left in between. This CDR3 is 14 amino acids long.

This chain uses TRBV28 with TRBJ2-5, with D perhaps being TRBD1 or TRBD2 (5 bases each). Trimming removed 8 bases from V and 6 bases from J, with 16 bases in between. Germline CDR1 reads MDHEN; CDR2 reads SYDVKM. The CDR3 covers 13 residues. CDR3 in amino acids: CASAVGGLQTQYF. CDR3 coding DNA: TGTGCCAGCGCCGTTGGGGGTTTACAGACCCAGTACTTC.

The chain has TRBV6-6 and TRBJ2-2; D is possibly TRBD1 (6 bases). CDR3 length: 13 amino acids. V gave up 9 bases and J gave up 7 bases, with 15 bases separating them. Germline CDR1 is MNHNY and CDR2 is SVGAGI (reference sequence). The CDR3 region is CASRTEKSGELFF. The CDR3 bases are TGTGCCAGTCGGACAGAAAAGAGCGGGGAGCTGTTTTTT.

The CDR3 DNA reads TGTGCCAGTGCCACAGGGGGCGACTATGGCTACACCTTC. Residues: CASATGGDYGYTF. The chain has TRBV2 and TRBJ1-2, with 9 nucleotides matching TRBD1. There are 13 residues in the CDR3. After removal of 9 bases from V and 3 bases from J, the junction contained 5 bases not matched to a gene. The germline V gene encodes CDR1 SNHLY and CDR2 FYNNEI.

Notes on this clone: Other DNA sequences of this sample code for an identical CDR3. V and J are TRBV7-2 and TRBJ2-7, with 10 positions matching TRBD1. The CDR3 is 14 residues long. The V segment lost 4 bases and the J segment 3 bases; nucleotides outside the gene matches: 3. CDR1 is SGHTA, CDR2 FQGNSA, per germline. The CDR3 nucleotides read TGTGCCAGCAGCTCCCGGACAGGGGGCTACGAGCAGTACTTC. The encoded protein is CASSSRTGGYEQYF.

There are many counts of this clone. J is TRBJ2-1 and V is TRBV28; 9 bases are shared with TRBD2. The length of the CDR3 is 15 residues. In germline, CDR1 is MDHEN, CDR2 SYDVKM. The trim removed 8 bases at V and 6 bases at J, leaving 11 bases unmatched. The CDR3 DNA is TGTGCCAGCGCCAAAGGGACGCGGGAGGGCAATGAGCAGTTCTTC. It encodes CASAKGTREGNEQFF.

CDR3 sequence reads: CASSLSTGRMNTEAFF. The DNA for the CDR3 is TGCGCCAGCAGTTTATCGACAGGGCGAATGAACACTGAAGCTTTCTTT. The chain couples TRBV5-1 to TRBJ1-1, with 7 bases aligning to TRBD1. V was pared by 5 bases and J by 0 bases, with 10 bases of the junction left unmatched. CDR1 is SGHRS and CDR2 is YFSETQ in the germline V gene. The CDR3 totals 16 residues. Complete variable domain (other parts from reference TRBV5-1 and TRBJ1-1): KAGVTQTPRYLIKTRGQQVTLSCSPISGHRSVSWYQQTPGQGLQFLFEYFSETQRNKGNFPGRFSGRQFSNSRSEMNVSTLELGDSALYLCASSLSTGRMNTEAFFGQGTRLTVV.

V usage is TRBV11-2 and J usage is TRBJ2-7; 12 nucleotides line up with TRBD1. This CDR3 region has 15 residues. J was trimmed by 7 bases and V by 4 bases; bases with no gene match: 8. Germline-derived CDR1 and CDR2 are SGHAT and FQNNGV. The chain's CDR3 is CASSSSRDRGREQYF. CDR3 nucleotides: TGTGCCAGCAGCTCGTCCCGGGACAGGGGGCGGGAGCAGTACTTC.

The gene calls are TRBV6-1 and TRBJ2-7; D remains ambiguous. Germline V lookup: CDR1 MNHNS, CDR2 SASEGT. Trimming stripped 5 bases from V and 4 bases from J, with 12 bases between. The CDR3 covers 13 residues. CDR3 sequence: CASSNPDPYEQYF. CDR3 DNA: TGTGCCAGCAGTAACCCGGACCCGTACGAGCAGTACTTC.

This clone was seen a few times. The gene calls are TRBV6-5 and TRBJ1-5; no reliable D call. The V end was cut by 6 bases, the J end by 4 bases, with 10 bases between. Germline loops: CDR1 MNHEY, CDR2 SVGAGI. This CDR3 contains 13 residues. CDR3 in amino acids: CASRPDGNQPQHF. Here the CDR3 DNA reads TGTGCCAGCAGACCGGACGGGAATCAGCCCCAGCATTTT.

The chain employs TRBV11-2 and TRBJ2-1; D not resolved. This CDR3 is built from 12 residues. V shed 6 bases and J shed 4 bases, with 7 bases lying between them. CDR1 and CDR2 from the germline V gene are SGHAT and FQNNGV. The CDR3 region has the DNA TGTGCCAGCAGGTTTGGATACAATGAGCAGTTCTTC. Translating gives CASRFGYNEQFF.

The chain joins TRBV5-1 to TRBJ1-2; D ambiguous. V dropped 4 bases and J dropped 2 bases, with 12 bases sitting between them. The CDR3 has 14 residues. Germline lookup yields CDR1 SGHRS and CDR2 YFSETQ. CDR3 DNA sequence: TGCGCCAGCAGCCCCCGGGTAGGGAACTATGGCTACACCTTC. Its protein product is CASSPRVGNYGYTF.

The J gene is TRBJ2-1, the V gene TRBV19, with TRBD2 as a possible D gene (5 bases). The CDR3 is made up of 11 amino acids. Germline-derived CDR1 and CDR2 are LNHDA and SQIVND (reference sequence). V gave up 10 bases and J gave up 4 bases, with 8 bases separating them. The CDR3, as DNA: TGTGCCACGGGGATTTACAATGAGCAGTTCTTC. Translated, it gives CATGIYNEQFF.

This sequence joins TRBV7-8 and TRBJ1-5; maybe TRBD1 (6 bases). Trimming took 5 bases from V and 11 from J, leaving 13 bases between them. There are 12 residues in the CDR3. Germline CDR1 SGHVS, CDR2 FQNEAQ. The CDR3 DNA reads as TGTGCCAGCAGCGAAACAGGGAGGTCCCAGCATTTT. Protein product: CASSETGRSQHF.

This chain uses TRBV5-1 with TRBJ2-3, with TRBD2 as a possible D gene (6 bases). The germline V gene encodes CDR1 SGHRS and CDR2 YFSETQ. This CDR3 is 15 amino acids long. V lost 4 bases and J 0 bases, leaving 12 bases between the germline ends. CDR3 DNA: TGCGCCAGCAGCCCCTACAGCGGGAGCACAGATACGCAGTATTTT. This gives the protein CASSPYSGSTDTQYF.

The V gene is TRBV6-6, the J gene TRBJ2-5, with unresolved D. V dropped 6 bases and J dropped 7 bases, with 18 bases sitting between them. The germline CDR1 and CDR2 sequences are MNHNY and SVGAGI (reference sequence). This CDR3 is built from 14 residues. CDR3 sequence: CASSNTRTEGTQYF. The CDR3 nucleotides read TGTGCCAGCAGCAATACACGGACGGAAGGGACCCAGTACTTC.

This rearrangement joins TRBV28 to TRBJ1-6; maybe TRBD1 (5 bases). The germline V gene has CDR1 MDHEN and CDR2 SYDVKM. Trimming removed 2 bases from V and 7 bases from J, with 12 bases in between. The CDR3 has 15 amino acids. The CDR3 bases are TGTGCCAGCAGTTTACCCAGGGTGGGGAATTCACCCCTCCACTTT. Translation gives CASSLPRVGNSPLHF.

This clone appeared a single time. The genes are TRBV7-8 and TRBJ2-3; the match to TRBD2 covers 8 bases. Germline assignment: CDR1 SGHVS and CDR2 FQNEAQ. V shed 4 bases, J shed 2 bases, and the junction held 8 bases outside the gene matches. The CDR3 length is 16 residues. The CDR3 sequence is CASSSAGVFDTDTQYF. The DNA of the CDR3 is TGTGCCAGCAGCTCAGCGGGGGTCTTCGACACAGATACGCAGTATTTT.

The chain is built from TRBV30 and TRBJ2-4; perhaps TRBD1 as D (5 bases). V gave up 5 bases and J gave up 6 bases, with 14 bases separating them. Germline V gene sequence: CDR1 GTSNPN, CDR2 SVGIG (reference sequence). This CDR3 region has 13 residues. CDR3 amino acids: CAWGNQGGNIQYF. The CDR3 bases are TGTGCCTGGGGGAATCAGGGCGGAAACATTCAGTACTTC.

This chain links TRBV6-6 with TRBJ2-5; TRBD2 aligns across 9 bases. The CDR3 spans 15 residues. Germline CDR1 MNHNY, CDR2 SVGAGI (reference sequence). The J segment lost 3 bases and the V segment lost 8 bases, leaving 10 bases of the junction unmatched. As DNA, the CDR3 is TGTGCCAGCGCTGTAAGCGGGAGGCCCGAAGAGACCCAGTACTTC. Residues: CASAVSGRPEETQYF.